The T cell receptor (beta chain) under discussion was sequenced for a study of cytomegalovirus exposure and HLA in healthy donors (dated by TCRdb to 2016 to 2017). About the full investigation: The 500 to 700 repertoires of the first cohort and the 110 or so validation repertoires were produced on the same platform, according to a later analysis. The aim of the study was to test whether cataloging public T cell receptors could identify signatures of past pathogen exposure. Along with the approximately 700-subject first cohort, a separate validation cohort of over 90 different subjects was used. To predict cytomegalovirus infection status, the study brought together high-throughput TCR immunosequencing, statistical association of individual TCRs with disease status, and machine learning.

As to this clone: Its specific antigen is unknown. Base qualities were left out, and no much larger clone turns up one base away.

The donors belonged to the validation cohort of over a hundred subjects, which was separate from the 666-subject first cohort. What the study reported, not specific to this receptor: A later analysis had no HLA typing for the validation cohort, so co-occurrence there was scored across all 130 or so repertoires. In a later analysis, TCRs clustered in the first cohort were found to also tend to co-occur in the approximately 120 validation repertoires, with approximately 95% of cluster scores above 0. It was suggested by the authors that the approach could potentially be generalized to other disease states and immunological phenotypes. Cytomegalovirus status was reported to be diagnosed by the classifier with high specificity and sensitivity in both the original and validation cohorts. A few of the identified cytomegalovirus-associated TCR beta chains were confirmed in vitro to be specific for cytomegalovirus antigens. Across donors, most TCR sequences were observed very rarely, whereas some public TCRs were present in many individuals. In the study, about 150 TCR beta chains were listed as associated with cytomegalovirus.

The CDR3 spans 13 residues, from the cysteine through the phenylalanine. CDR3 DNA is the only sequence kept; it has 39 bases, read in frame from the first base. A distance of 12 bases separates the germline ends of V and J, which lose 3 bases and 8 bases respectively. Per the germline V gene, SGHDT is the CDR1 and YYEEEE is the CDR2. Library generation was performed with the immunoSEQ multiplex PCR assay. On the authors' methods: A statistical classification framework was developed to diagnose cytomegalovirus status using the catalog of TCR beta chain sequences. TCRdb carries this immuneACCESS record with in-frame sequences only. Its versions omit some clonotypes, under half of them owing to an unresolved V gene in the studies checked, with the rest unexplained. That table supplies the V and J calls and clone size; D and trimming were determined from the DNA. This sample is represented by about 160,000 clones; approximately 96% of them were singletons. Together, the top ten hold 0.89% of the sample.

Recombination linked TRBV5-6 to TRBJ2-1; TRBD2 is possibly the D segment (5 matching bases). Specimen: PBMCs. The TCR sequence derives from a woman between 18 and 29 years old in good health and CMV-seronegative. CDR3 region: CASSSLDGDEQFF. The nucleotide sequence reads TGTGCCAGCAGCTCACTAGATGGCGATGAGCAGTTCTTC.